The 20 T cell receptor beta chains given below trace back to one sample, sequenced in a study of CD8+ T cells in alopecia areata. Extracted RNA was reverse transcribed into cDNA, the sequencing template. Sequencing used immunoSEQ multiplex PCR; TCRdb keeps in-frame clones, though not all of them. The sample holds about 150,000 clones; around 47% are singletons and the top ten take 6% to 7%. Sequencing input: CD4+ T cells sorted from blood. These receptor sequences come from a human donor with alopecia areata.

The V gene is TRBV7-9, the J gene TRBJ2-1; either TRBD1 or TRBD2 may fit D (5 bases each). This CDR3 is 13 amino acids long. V lost 8 bases, J lost 8 bases, and 16 bases lay in between. CDR1 and CDR2 from the germline V gene are SEHNR and FQNEAQ (reference sequence). The CDR3 loop is CASQNSGRDEQFF. The CDR3 coding sequence is TGTGCCAGCCAAAACTCGGGACGGGATGAGCAGTTCTTC.

This chain uses TRBV5-1 with TRBJ2-1, with TRBD2 matching 9 bases. Germline assignment: CDR1 SGHRS and CDR2 YFSETQ. J gave up 2 bases and V 0 bases, and 6 bases lay outside the gene matches. This CDR3 region has 17 residues. CDR3: CASSLESSGATYNEQFF. DNA of the CDR3: TGCGCCAGCAGCTTGGAGTCTAGCGGGGCCACCTACAATGAGCAGTTCTTC.

The V gene is TRBV25-1, the J gene TRBJ2-5; D remains ambiguous. The CDR3 loop spans 14 amino acids. Germline assignment: CDR1 MGHDK and CDR2 SYGVNS. With 6 bases removed from V and 2 bases from J, the gap between germline ends came to 13 bases. Here the CDR3 reads CASSELDIQETQYF. In DNA form, the CDR3 reads TGTGCCAGCAGCGAGTTAGACATACAAGAGACCCAGTACTTC.

A few counts support this clone. The chain carries TRBV2 and TRBJ2-1; D gene uncertain. CDR1 is SNHLY and CDR2 is FYNNEI in the germline V gene. This CDR3 region has 12 residues. V gave up 5 bases and J gave up 7 bases, with 9 bases separating them. This CDR3 reads CASSIDRNEQFF. The CDR3 region has the DNA TGTGCCAGCAGTATCGATAGGAATGAGCAGTTCTTC.

This clone was observed once. CDR3 loop: CSVALRGPNYGYTF. CDR3 nucleotides: TGCAGCGTGGCCCTCAGGGGTCCTAACTATGGCTACACCTTC. The chain employs TRBV29-1 and TRBJ1-2; tentatively, D is TRBD1 (6 bases). The CDR3 runs 14 residues. The V and J ends lost 6 bases and 0 bases respectively, with 14 bases between them. Per the germline V gene, CDR1 is SQVTM and CDR2 is ANQGSEA.

This clone showed up just a few times. V and J are TRBV29-1 and TRBJ2-5, with D possibly being TRBD1 (8 bases). The CDR3 is made up of 15 amino acids. Trimming stripped 4 bases from V and 5 bases from J, with 20 bases between. Looked up from germline, CDR1 is SQVTM and CDR2 is ANQGSEA. Here the CDR3 reads CSVVGGTGFQETQYF. The CDR3, as DNA: TGCAGCGTTGTGGGGGGGACAGGTTTCCAGGAGACCCAGTACTTC.

This rearrangement joins TRBV11-2 to TRBJ1-5; 7 bases match TRBD1. There are 14 residues in the CDR3. Germline CDR1 reads SGHAT; CDR2 reads FQNNGV. The J segment lost 5 bases and the V segment lost 4 bases, leaving 5 bases of the junction unmatched. Written as DNA, the CDR3 is TGTGCCAGCAGCTCGGACAGGCCCGATCAGCCCCAGCATTTT. Translation: CASSSDRPDQPQHF.

The sample holds a few counts of this clone. The chain couples TRBV27 to TRBJ1-2; 9 positions match TRBD1. The CDR3 sequence is 15 residues long. The trim removed 5 bases at V and 4 bases at J, leaving 8 bases unmatched. Germline-derived CDR1 and CDR2 are MNHEY and SMNVEV (reference sequence). The CDR3 bases are TGTGCCAGCAGTACGAGACAGGGGGTGAGCTATGGCTACACCTTC. This translates into CASSTRQGVSYGYTF.

In this sample, this clone turned up a few times. The genes are TRBV7-3 and TRBJ2-5, with D perhaps TRBD2 (6 bases). Trimming took 5 bases from V and 7 from J, leaving 14 bases between them. CDR1 and CDR2 (germline): SGHTA, FQGTGA. This CDR3 comprises 13 residues. CDR3 sequence: CASSLEQEGTQYF. For the CDR3, the DNA is TGTGCCAGCAGCCTTGAACAGGAGGGGACCCAGTACTTC.

V gene TRBV27 combines with J gene TRBJ1-2; no definite D call. The CDR3 totals 14 residues. The germline gives CDR1 MNHEY, CDR2 SMNVEV (reference sequence). In nucleotides, the CDR3 is TGTGCGGGCCTTGGAGGTCTCGCTAACTATGGCTACACCTTC. This encodes CAGLGGLANYGYTF.

This chain uses TRBV29-1 with TRBJ2-3; 7 bases are shared with TRBD1. CDR3 length: 13 amino acids. Germline V gene data show CDR1 as SQVTM and CDR2 as ANQGSEA. The V segment lost 2 bases and the J segment 4 bases; nucleotides outside the gene matches: 3. The CDR3 spells CSVESQGADTQYF. In nucleotides, the CDR3 is TGCAGCGTTGAAAGCCAGGGGGCAGATACGCAGTATTTT.

The J gene is TRBJ2-3, the V gene TRBV7-3; D uncertain. Germline CDR1 SGHTA, CDR2 FQGTGA. With 3 bases removed from V and 2 bases from J, the gap between germline ends came to 9 bases. The CDR3 sequence is 14 residues long. CDR3 amino acids: CASSFGENTDTQYF. CDR3 coding DNA: TGTGCCAGCAGCTTTGGAGAAAACACAGATACGCAGTATTTT.

This sequence joins TRBV2 and TRBJ1-5; 8 bases agree with TRBD1. The CDR3 runs 14 residues. The germline CDR1 and CDR2 sequences are SNHLY and FYNNEI. V was pared by 7 bases and J by 7 bases, with 9 bases of the junction left unmatched. CDR3 sequence reads: CASNTDRVGQPQHF. The CDR3 bases are TGTGCCAGCAATACGGACAGGGTCGGGCAGCCCCAGCATTTT.

V and J are TRBV27 and TRBJ2-3; 7 nucleotides align to TRBD2. The CDR3 has 13 residues. CDR1 is MNHEY, CDR2 SMNVEV, per germline (reference sequence). CDR3 nucleotide sequence: TGTGCTTGCCGGGCGGCGGGGGCAGATACGCAGTATTTT. Its translation is CACRAAGADTQYF.

There are a few counts of this clone. The chain joins TRBV7-6 to TRBJ2-7; D uncertain. The CDR3 runs to 13 residues. Trimming shortened V by 0 bases and J by 2 bases, and 5 bases separated the two germline ends. Germline values: CDR1 SGHVS, CDR2 FNYEAQ. The CDR3 region is CASSLALTYEQYF. The CDR3 DNA reads as TGTGCCAGCAGCTTAGCTCTGACCTACGAGCAGTACTTC.

The V gene is TRBV6-5, the J gene TRBJ2-3; 12 bases line up with TRBD2. Germline assignment: CDR1 MNHEY and CDR2 SVGAGI. CDR3 length: 15 residues. V was clipped by 6 bases and J by 2 bases; unmatched bases: 3. DNA of the CDR3: TGTGCCAGCAGAAGGACTAGCGGGGACACAGATACGCAGTATTTT. It specifies CASRRTSGDTDTQYF.

This clone appeared a few times. The chain couples TRBV28 to TRBJ2-1; D remains ambiguous. This CDR3 comprises 12 residues. Looked up from germline, CDR1 is MDHEN and CDR2 is SYDVKM. Trimming cost V 10 bases and J 6 bases, with 13 bases left between them. CDR3 sequence (DNA): TGTGCCATCGGCTACTCAGCCAATGAGCAGTTCTTC. Protein sequence: CAIGYSANEQFF.

The chain combines TRBV6-6 with TRBJ2-1; 7 bases agree with TRBD2. J was trimmed by 3 bases and V by 2 bases; bases with no gene match: 7. Per germline, CDR1 MNHNY and CDR2 SVGAGI (reference sequence). This CDR3 contains 16 residues. CDR3 protein: CASSYPKRDYYNEQFF. The CDR3 DNA reads as TGTGCCAGCAGTTACCCTAAGCGGGACTACTACAATGAGCAGTTCTTC.

V is TRBV5-1 and J is TRBJ2-1; 10 nucleotides agree with TRBD2. The CDR3 spans 15 residues. The V and J ends lost 4 bases and 8 bases, in that order; junction bases with no gene match: 9. CDR1 SGHRS and CDR2 YFSETQ come from the germline V gene. The CDR3 reads CASSLTTSGTHEQFF. In nucleotides, the CDR3 is TGCGCCAGCAGCCTTACAACTAGCGGGACCCATGAGCAGTTCTTC.

The chain combines TRBV5-6 with TRBJ2-5; D is possibly TRBD1 (5 bases). V lost 2 bases and J 4 bases, leaving 12 bases between the germline ends. CDR1 SGHDT and CDR2 YYEEEE come from the germline V gene. CDR3 size: 14 residues. The CDR3 here is CASSFMFRGETQYF. The DNA for the CDR3 is TGTGCCAGCAGCTTTATGTTTAGGGGAGAGACCCAGTACTTC.